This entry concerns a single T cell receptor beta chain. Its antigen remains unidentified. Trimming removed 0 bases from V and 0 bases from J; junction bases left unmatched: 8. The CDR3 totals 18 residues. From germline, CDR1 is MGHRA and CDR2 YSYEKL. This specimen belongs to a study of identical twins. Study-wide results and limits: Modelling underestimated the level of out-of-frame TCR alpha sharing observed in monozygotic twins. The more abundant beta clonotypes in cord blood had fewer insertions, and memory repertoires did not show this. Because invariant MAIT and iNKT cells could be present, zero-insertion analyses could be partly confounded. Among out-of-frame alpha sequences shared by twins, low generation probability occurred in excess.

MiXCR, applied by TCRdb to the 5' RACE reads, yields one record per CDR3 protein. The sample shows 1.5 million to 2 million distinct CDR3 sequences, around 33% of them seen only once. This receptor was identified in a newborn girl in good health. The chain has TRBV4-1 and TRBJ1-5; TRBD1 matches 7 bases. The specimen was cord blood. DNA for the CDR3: TGCGCCAGCAGCCAAGAATGGAAGGACAGGTATAGCAATCAGCCCCAGCATTTT. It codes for CASSQEWKDRYSNQPQHF.